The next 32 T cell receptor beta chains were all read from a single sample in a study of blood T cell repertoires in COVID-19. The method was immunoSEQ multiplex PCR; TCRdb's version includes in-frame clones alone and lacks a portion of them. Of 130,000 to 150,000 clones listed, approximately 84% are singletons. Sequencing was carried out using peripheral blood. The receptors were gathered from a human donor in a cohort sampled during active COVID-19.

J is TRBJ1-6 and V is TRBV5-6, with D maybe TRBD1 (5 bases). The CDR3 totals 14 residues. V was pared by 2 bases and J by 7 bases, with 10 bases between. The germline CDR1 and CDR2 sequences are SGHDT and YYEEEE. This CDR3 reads CASSFRRGNSPLHF. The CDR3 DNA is TGTGCCAGCAGCTTTCGGCGGGGGAATTCACCCCTCCACTTT.

CDR3 nucleotide sequence: TGTGCCAGCAGCCCGATGGCGGGGTGGACGGAGACCCAGTACTTC. The encoded protein is CASSPMAGWTETQYF. The genes are TRBV7-9 and TRBJ2-5, with D perhaps TRBD2 (6 bases). Germline assignment: CDR1 SEHNR and CDR2 FQNEAQ (reference sequence). CDR3 length: 15 amino acids. The ends were cut back, 5 bases at V and 5 bases at J, with 18 bases in the middle.

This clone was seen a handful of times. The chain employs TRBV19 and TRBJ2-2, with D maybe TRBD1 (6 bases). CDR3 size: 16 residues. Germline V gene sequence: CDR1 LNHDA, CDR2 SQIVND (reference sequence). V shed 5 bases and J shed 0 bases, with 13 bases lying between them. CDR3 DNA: TGTGCCAGTAGTCACAGGGTAACCGCGAACACCGGGGAGCTGTTTTTT. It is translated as CASSHRVTANTGELFF.

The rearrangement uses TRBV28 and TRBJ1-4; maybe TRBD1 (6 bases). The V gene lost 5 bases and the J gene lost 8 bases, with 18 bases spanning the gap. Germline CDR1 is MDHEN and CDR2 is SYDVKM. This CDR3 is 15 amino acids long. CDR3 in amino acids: CASSMNTGQQEKLFF. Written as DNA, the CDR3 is TGTGCCAGCAGTATGAATACAGGGCAGCAGGAAAAACTGTTTTTT.

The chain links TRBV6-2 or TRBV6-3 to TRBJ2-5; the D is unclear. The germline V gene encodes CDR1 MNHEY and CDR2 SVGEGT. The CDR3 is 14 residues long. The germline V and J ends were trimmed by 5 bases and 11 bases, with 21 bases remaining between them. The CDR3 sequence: CASSGLVSTSTQYF. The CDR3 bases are TGTGCCAGCAGTGGCCTCGTATCGACTTCGACTCAGTACTTC.

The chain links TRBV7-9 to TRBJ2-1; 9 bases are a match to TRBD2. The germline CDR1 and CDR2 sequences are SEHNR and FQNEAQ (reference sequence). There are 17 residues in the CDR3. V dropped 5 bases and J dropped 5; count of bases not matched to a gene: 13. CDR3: CASSHPIAGAMNNEQFF. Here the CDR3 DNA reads TGTGCCAGCAGCCACCCTATAGCGGGGGCCATGAACAATGAGCAGTTCTTC.

The CDR3 DNA sequence: TGTGCCAGCAGTTACTGGGGACAGGGGACTTCACCCCTCCACTTT. It codes for CASSYWGQGTSPLHF. The gene calls are TRBV6-5 and TRBJ1-6; 10 bases map to TRBD1. The J segment lost 9 bases and the V segment lost 1 base, leaving 3 bases of the junction unmatched. This CDR3 has 15 residues. Germline lookup yields CDR1 MNHEY and CDR2 SVGAGI.

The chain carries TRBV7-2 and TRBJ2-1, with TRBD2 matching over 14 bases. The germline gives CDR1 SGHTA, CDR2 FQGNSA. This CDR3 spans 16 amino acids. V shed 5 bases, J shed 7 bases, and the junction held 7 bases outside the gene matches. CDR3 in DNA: TGTGCCAGCAGCCCCCAGACTAGCGGGGGGGGGAATGAGCAGTTCTTC. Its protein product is CASSPQTSGGGNEQFF. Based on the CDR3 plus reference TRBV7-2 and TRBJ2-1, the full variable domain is GAGVSQSPSNKVTEKGKDVELRCDPISGHTALYWYRQSLGQGLEFLIYFQGNSAPDKSGLPSDRFSAERTGGSVSTLTIQRTQQEDSAVYLCASSPQTSGGGNEQFFGPGTRLTVL.

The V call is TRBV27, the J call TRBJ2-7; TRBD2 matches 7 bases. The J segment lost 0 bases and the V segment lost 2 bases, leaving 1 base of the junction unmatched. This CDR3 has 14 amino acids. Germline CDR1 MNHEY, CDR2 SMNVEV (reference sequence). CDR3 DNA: TGTGCCAGCAGTTTACTAGCGGCCTCCTACGAGCAGTACTTC. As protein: CASSLLAASYEQYF.

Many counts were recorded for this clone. CDR3 loop: CASSPHSSSNQPQHF. The CDR3 DNA sequence: TGTGCCAGTAGTCCGCATTCGAGTAGCAATCAGCCCCAGCATTTT. V usage is TRBV19 and J usage is TRBJ1-5; D ambiguous. CDR3 length: 15 residues. Looked up from germline, CDR1 is LNHDA and CDR2 is SQIVND (reference sequence). Trimming pared 5 bases from V and 0 bases from J, leaving 11 bases between.

The CDR3 reads CASSPGGANRDHEQYF. The CDR3 bases are TGTGCCAGCAGCCCCGGAGGGGCCAACCGGGACCACGAGCAGTACTTC. The V and J genes are TRBV5-4 and TRBJ2-7; D possibly corresponds to TRBD2 (6 bases). This CDR3 contains 16 residues. With 4 bases removed from V and 5 bases from J, the gap between germline ends came to 22 bases. Germline V gives CDR1 SGHNT, CDR2 YYREEE (reference sequence).

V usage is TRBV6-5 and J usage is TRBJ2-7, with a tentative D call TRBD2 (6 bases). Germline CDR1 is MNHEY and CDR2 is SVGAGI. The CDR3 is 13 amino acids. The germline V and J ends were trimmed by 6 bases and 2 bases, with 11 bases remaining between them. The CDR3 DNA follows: TGTGCCAGCAGGGGGGGAAGGGCCTACGAGCAGTACTTC. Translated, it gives CASRGGRAYEQYF.

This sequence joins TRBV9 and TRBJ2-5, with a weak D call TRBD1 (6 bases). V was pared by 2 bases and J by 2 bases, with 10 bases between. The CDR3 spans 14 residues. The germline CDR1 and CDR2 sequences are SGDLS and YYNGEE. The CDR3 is CASSVGASQETQYF. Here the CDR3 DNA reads TGTGCCAGCAGCGTGGGGGCTAGTCAAGAGACCCAGTACTTC. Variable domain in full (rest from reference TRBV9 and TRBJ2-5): DSGVTQTPKHLITATGQRVTLRCSPRSGDLSVYWYQQSLDQGLQFLIQYYNGEERAKGNILERFSAQQFPDLHSELNLSSLELGDSALYFCASSVGASQETQYFGPGTRLLVL.

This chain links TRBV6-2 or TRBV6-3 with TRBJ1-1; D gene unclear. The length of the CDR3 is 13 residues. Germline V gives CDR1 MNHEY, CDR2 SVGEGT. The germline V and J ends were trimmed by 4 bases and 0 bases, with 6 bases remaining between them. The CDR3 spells CASSLTVNTEAFF. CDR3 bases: TGTGCCAGCAGTTTAACAGTGAACACTGAAGCTTTCTTT.

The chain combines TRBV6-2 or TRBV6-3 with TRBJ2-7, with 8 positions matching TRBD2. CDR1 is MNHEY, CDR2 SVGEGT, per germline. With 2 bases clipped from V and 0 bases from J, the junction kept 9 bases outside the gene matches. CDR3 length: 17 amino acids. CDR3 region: CASSYLLWSGGSYEQYF. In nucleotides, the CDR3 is TGTGCCAGCAGTTACCTCCTTTGGAGCGGGGGCTCCTACGAGCAGTACTTC.

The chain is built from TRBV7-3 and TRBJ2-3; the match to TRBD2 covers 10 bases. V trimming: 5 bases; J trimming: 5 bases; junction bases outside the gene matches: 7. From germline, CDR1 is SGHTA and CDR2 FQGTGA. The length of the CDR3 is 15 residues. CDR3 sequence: CASSQAGGSQDTQYF. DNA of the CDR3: TGTGCCAGCAGCCAAGCGGGGGGGTCCCAAGATACGCAGTATTTT.

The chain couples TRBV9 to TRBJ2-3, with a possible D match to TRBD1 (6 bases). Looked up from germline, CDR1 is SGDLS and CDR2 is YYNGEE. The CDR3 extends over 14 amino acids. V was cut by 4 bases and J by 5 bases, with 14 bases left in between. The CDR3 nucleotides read TGTGCCAGCAGCCCCCGGACAGAGCGAGATACGCAGTATTTT. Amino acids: CASSPRTERDTQYF.

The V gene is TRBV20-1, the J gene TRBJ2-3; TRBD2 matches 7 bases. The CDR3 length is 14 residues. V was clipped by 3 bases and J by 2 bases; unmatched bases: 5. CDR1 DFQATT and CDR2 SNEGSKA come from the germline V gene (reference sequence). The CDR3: CSASPGGNTDTQYF. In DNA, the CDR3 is TGCAGTGCTAGTCCCGGGGGGAACACAGATACGCAGTATTTT.

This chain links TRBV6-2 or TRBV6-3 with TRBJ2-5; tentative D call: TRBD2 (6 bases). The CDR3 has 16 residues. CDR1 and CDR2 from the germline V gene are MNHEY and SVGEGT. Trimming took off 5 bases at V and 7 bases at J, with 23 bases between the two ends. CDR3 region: CASSHLATGTGGTQYF. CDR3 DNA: TGTGCCAGCAGTCATCTTGCGACGGGAACCGGGGGGACCCAGTACTTC.

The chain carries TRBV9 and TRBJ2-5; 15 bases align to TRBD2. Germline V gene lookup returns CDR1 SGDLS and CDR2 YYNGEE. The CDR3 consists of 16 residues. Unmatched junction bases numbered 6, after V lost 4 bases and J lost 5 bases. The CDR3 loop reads CASSKGLAGGPETQYF. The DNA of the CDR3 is TGTGCCAGCAGCAAAGGACTAGCGGGGGGGCCGGAGACCCAGTACTTC.

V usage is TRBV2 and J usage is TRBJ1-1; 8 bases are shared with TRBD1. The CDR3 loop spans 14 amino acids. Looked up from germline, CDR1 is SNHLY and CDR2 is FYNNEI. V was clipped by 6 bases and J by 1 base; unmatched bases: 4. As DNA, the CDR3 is TGTGCCAGCAGGACGACAGGGGCGAACACTGAAGCTTTCTTT. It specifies CASRTTGANTEAFF.

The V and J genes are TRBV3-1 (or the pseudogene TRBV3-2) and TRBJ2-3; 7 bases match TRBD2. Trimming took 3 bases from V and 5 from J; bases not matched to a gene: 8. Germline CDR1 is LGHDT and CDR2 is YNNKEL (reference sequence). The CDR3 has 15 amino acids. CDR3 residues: CASSHSGTMVDTQYF. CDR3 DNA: TGTGCCAGCAGCCATTCCGGGACTATGGTAGATACGCAGTATTTT.

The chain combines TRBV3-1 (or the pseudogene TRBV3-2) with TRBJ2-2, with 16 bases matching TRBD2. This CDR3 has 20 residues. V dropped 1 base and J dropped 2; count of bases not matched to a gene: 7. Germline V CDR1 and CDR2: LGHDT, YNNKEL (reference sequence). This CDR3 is CASSQAMGLAGGPNTGELFF. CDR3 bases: TGTGCCAGCAGCCAAGCTATGGGACTAGCGGGGGGGCCCAACACCGGGGAGCTGTTTTTT.

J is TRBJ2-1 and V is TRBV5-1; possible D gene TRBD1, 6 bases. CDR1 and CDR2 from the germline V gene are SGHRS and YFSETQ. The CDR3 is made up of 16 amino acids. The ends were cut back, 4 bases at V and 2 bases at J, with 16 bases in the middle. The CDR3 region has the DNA TGCGCCAGCAGCGCGGCAGGGGCCGGGACCTACAATGAGCAGTTCTTC. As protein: CASSAAGAGTYNEQFF.

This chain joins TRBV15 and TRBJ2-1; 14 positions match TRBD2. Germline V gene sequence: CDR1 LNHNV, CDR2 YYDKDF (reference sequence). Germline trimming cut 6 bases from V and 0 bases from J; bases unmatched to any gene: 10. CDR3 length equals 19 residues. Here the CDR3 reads CATRDRLAGGRSSYNEQFF. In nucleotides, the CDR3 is TGTGCCACCAGGGATCGACTAGCGGGGGGGCGGAGCTCCTACAATGAGCAGTTCTTC.

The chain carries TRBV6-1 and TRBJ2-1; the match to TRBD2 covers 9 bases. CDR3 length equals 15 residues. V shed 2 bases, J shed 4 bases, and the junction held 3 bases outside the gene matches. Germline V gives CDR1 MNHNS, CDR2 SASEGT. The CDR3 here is CASSELAGGYNEQFF. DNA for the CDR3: TGTGCCAGCAGTGAACTGGCGGGGGGGTACAATGAGCAGTTCTTC.

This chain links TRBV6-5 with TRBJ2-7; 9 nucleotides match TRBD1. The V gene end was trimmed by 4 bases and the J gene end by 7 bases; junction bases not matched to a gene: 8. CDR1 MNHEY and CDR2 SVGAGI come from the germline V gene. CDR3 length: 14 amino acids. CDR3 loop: CASSSGTGLFEQYF. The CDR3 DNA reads TGTGCCAGCAGTTCCGGGACAGGGTTGTTTGAGCAGTACTTC.

CDR3 amino acids: CASSVGGSSGGSQETQYF. CDR3 nucleotide sequence: TGTGCCAGCAGCGTAGGGGGATCTAGCGGGGGGTCCCAAGAGACCCAGTACTTC. The chain employs TRBV9 and TRBJ2-5, with TRBD2 matching over 11 bases. Germline loops: CDR1 SGDLS, CDR2 YYNGEE. This CDR3 is built from 18 residues. The V gene end was trimmed by 0 bases and the J gene end by 1 base; junction bases not matched to a gene: 8.

The CDR3 sequence: CAISEGQGVGYGYTF. The DNA for the CDR3 is TGTGCCATCAGTGAGGGACAGGGGGTGGGCTATGGCTACACCTTC. The chain has TRBV10-3 and TRBJ1-2, with 10 positions matching TRBD1. In germline, CDR1 is ENHRY, CDR2 SYGVKD. The CDR3 has 15 residues. V was pared by 2 bases and J by 4 bases, with 4 bases of the junction left unmatched.

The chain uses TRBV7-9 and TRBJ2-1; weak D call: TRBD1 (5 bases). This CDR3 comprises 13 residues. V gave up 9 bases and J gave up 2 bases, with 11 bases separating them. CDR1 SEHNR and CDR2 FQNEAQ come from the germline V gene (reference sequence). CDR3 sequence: CASTWGPYNEQFF. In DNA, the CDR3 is TGTGCCAGTACATGGGGCCCCTACAATGAGCAGTTCTTC.

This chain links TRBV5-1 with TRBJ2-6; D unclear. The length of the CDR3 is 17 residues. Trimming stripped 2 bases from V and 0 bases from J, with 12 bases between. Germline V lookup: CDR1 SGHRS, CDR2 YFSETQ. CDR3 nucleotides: TGCGCCAGCAGCTTAATCCCAGGCCGCTCTGGGGCCAACGTCCTGACTTTC. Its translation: CASSLIPGRSGANVLTF. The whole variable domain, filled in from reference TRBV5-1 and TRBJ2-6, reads KAGVTQTPRYLIKTRGQQVTLSCSPISGHRSVSWYQQTPGQGLQFLFEYFSETQRNKGNFPGRFSGRQFSNSRSEMNVSTLELGDSALYLCASSLIPGRSGANVLTFGAGSRLTVL.

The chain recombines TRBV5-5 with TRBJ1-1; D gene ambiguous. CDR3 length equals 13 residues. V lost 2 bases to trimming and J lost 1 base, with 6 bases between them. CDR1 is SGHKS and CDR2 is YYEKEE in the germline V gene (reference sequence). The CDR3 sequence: CASSLGRNTEAFF. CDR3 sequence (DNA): TGTGCCAGCAGCTTAGGGAGGAACACTGAAGCTTTCTTT.